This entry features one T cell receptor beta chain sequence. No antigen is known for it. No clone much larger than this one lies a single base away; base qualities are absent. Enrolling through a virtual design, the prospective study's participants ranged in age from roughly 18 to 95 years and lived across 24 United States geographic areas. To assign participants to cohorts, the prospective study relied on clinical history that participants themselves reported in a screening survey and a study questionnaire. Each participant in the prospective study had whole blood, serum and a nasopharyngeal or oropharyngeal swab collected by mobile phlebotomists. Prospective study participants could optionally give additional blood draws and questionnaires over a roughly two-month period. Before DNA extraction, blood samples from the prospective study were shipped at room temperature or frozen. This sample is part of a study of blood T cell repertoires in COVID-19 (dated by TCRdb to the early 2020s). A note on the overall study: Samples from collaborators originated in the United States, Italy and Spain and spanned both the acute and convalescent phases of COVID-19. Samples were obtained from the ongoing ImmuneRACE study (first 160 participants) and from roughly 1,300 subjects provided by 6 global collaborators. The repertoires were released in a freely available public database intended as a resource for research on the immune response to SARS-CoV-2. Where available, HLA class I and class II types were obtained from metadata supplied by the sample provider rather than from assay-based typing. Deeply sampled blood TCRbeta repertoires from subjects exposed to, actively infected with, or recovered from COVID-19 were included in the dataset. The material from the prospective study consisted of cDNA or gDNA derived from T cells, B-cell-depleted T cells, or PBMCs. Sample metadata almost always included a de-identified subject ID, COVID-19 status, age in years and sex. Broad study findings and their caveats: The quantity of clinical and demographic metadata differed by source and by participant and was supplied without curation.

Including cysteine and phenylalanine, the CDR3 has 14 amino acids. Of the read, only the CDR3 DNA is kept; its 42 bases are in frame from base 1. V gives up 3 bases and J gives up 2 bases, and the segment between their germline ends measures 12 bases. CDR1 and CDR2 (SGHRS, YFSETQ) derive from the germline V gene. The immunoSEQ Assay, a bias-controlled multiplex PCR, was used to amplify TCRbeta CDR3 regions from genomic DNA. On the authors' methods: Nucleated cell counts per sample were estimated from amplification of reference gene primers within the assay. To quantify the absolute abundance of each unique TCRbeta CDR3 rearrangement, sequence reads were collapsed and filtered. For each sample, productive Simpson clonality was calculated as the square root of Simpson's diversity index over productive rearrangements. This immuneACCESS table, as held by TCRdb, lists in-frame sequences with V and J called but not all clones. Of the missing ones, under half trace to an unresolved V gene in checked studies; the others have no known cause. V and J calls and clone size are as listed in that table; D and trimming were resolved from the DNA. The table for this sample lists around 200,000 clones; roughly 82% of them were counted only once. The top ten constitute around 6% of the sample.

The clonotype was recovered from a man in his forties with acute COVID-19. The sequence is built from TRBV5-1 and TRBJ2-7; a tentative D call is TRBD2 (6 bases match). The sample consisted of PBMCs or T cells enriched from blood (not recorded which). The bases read TGCGCCAGCAGCTGGGACTCGGGGGCCTACGAGCAGTACTTC. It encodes CASSWDSGAYEQYF.